Listed below are T cell receptor beta chains from one sample, sequenced in a study of blood T cells in healthy people across ages. TCRdb processed the 5' RACE reads anew with MiXCR; each CDR3 protein has one entry. The profile shows about 570,000 distinct CDR3 sequences, roughly a quarter of them singletons. This sample was shared with a second study, whose subject was T cells of mothers and their children.

The specimen sequenced was blood. The receptors stem from a boy aged 2 to 9 in good health. CDR3s include the opening cysteine and the closing phenylalanine or tryptophan. A D gene is named only where the DNA matches it firmly. Size tells how often a clone was seen (once, few, many) or the class of an expanded clone, and some rows leave it out.

v_call	d_call	clone_size	j_call	cdr3_length	cdr3_aa	cdr3_nt
TRBV6-6	NA	few	TRBJ2-3	14	CASSLWTATDTQYF	TGTGCCAGCAGTCTCTGGACAGCCACAGATACGCAGTATTTT
TRBV7-8	NA	few	TRBJ1-3	15	CASSLEGNSGNTIYF	TGTGCCAGCAGCTTAGAAGGGAACTCTGGAAACACCATATATTTT
TRBV20-1	NA	many	TRBJ1-1	13	CSARDAENTEAFF	TGCAGTGCTAGAGATGCCGAGAACACTGAAGCTTTCTTT
TRBV7-2	NA	NA	TRBJ2-1	15	CASSQQVQAYNEQFF	TGTGCCAGCAGCCAACAGGTACAAGCCTACAATGAGCAGTTCTTC
TRBV9	NA	few	TRBJ2-1	15	CASQASEASYNEQFF	TGTGCCAGCCAGGCTAGTGAGGCCTCCTACAATGAGCAGTTCTTC
TRBV6-5	NA	few	TRBJ1-2	16	CASSYKSRGPNYGYTF	TGTGCCAGCAGTTACAAATCCAGGGGACCTAACTATGGCTACACCTTC
TRBV6-2/TRBV6-3	TRBD1	few	TRBJ1-1	16	CASSYSSGTGDPEAFF	TGTGCCAGCAGTTACTCATCCGGGACAGGGGACCCTGAAGCTTTCTTT
TRBV11-3	NA	NA	TRBJ2-6	16	CASSPDTGSGANVLTF	TGTGCCAGCAGCCCGGATACTGGCTCTGGGGCCAACGTCCTGACTTTC
TRBV7-3	TRBD2	NA	TRBJ2-3	16	CASSLSPGGGTDTQYF	TGTGCCAGCAGCTTATCCCCGGGGGGGGGCACAGATACGCAGTATTTT
TRBV24-1	NA	few	TRBJ1-3	16	CATSARQLVSGNTIYF	TGTGCCACCAGTGCGAGACAGTTAGTCTCTGGAAACACCATATATTTT
TRBV6-6	TRBD2	NA	TRBJ2-3	16	CASFPSGRGDTDTQYF	TGTGCCAGCTTCCCTAGCGGGAGAGGGGACACAGATACGCAGTATTTT
TRBV3-1	NA	NA	TRBJ1-2	13	CASSNVRDIGYTF	TGTGCCAGCAGCAATGTCCGGGACATAGGCTACACCTTC
TRBV20-1	TRBD2	few	TRBJ2-3	15	CSARVLAGGTDTQYF	TGCAGTGCCAGAGTTCTAGCGGGGGGTACAGATACGCAGTATTTT
TRBV28	TRBD1	NA	TRBJ1-2	14	CASSLLSEGAGYTF	TGTGCCAGCAGTCTACTCTCTGAGGGGGCTGGCTACACCTTC
TRBV5-1	NA	NA	TRBJ1-5	15	CASSLAGVSNQPQHF	TGCGCCAGCAGCTTAGCCGGGGTTAGCAATCAGCCCCAGCATTTT
TRBV9	NA	NA	TRBJ1-4	13	CASSAGLNKKLFF	TGTGCCAGCAGCGCGGGGCTTAATAAAAAACTGTTTTTT
TRBV29-1	NA	NA	TRBJ2-3	13	CSVEPGSTDTQYF	TGCAGCGTTGAACCGGGAAGCACAGATACGCAGTATTTT
TRBV15	NA	few	TRBJ2-7	15	CATSRERGPSYEQYF	TGTGCCACCAGCAGAGAGCGGGGACCCTCCTACGAGCAGTACTTC
TRBV27	NA	few	TRBJ2-5	17	CAGSLFTGRVPFGTQYF	TGTGCCGGCAGTTTATTTACAGGACGGGTACCTTTCGGGACCCAGTACTTC
TRBV9	NA	NA	TRBJ2-2	15	CASSPGASNTGELFF	TGTGCCAGCAGCCCGGGGGCCTCGAACACCGGGGAGCTGTTTTTT
TRBV24-1	NA	few	TRBJ2-7	17	CATSDPNGNLKSNEQYF	TGTGCCACCAGTGACCCAAACGGGAACCTAAAATCTAACGAGCAGTACTTC
TRBV4-3	NA	NA	TRBJ2-4	15	CASSQVEGAKNIQYF	TGCGCCAGCAGCCAAGTGGAGGGAGCCAAAAACATTCAGTACTTC
TRBV5-1	NA	few	TRBJ1-4	15	CASSLQGQEYEKLFF	TGCGCCAGCAGCTTGCAGGGGCAAGAGTATGAAAAACTGTTTTTT
TRBV5-4	NA	many	TRBJ2-2	16	CASSSRSGVKTQELFF	TGTGCCAGCAGCTCCCGGTCAGGGGTAAAAACGCAGGAGCTGTTTTTT
TRBV10-3	TRBD2	NA	TRBJ2-1	14	CAISEAGGQGEQFF	TGTGCCATCAGTGAGGCGGGGGGGCAGGGTGAGCAGTTCTTC
TRBV29-1	TRBD2	few	TRBJ2-5	13	CSGARGAQETQYF	TGCAGCGGGGCGCGGGGGGCCCAAGAGACCCAGTACTTC
TRBV7-2	TRBD2	NA	TRBJ2-5	15	CASSERAGGPIKQYF	TGTGCCAGCAGTGAGCGAGCGGGAGGGCCAATCAAGCAGTACTTC
TRBV11-2	NA	few	TRBJ1-1	14	CASSPLTPAAEAFF	TGTGCCAGCAGCCCTCTGACACCCGCCGCCGAAGCTTTCTTT
TRBV9	TRBD1	few	TRBJ2-7	15	CASSVGGQASYEQYF	TGTGCCAGCAGCGTAGGAGGACAGGCGTCCTACGAGCAGTACTTC
TRBV25-1	TRBD2	NA	TRBJ2-5	15	CASSDLTSGLETQYF	TGTGCCAGCAGTGATCTGACTAGCGGGTTAGAGACCCAGTACTTC
TRBV7-9	TRBD2	few	TRBJ2-1	19	CASSPSASTSGSSYNEQFF	TGTGCCAGCAGCCCTAGCGCGTCGACTAGCGGGAGTTCCTACAATGAGCAGTTCTTC
TRBV7-2	NA	NA	TRBJ2-5	16	CASSLGGTKTGETQYF	TGTGCCAGCAGCTTAGGGGGGACGAAAACGGGGGAGACCCAGTACTTC
TRBV15	TRBD2	NA	TRBJ2-2	15	CATRGGSGNTGELFF	TGTGCCACCAGGGGGGGGTCGGGGAACACCGGGGAGCTGTTTTTT
TRBV21-1	NA	few	TRBJ2-5	17	CASSKRAVKRQQETQYF	TGTGCCAGCAGCAAAAGGGCCGTAAAACGTCAACAAGAGACCCAGTACTTC
TRBV10-3	TRBD2	NA	TRBJ2-4	13	CAISEVAGGPQYF	TGTGCCATCAGTGAGGTAGCGGGGGGCCCTCAGTACTTC
TRBV2	NA	NA	TRBJ1-5	12	CASSEGSQPQHF	TGTGCCAGCAGTGAAGGGAGTCAGCCCCAGCATTTT
TRBV7-6	TRBD2	NA	TRBJ2-2	14	CASAGGVNTGELFF	TGTGCCAGCGCGGGGGGGGTTAACACCGGGGAGCTGTTTTTT
TRBV6-1	NA	NA	TRBJ2-2	16	CASSPLRAGFTGELFF	TGTGCCAGCAGTCCCCTTAGGGCGGGGTTTACCGGGGAGCTGTTTTTT
TRBV27	TRBD1	few	TRBJ2-7	14	CASSDRGSFYEQYF	TGTGCCAGCAGTGACAGGGGATCGTTCTACGAGCAGTACTTC
TRBV7-2	NA	NA	TRBJ1-1	13	CASSLGTIGGAFF	TGTGCCAGCAGCTTAGGGACAATCGGAGGAGCTTTCTTT
TRBV20-1	NA	NA	TRBJ2-4	11	CSAPGLNIQYF	TGCAGTGCTCCAGGGCTGAACATTCAGTACTTC
TRBV5-1	NA	many	TRBJ1-1	12	CASSHGDTEAFF	TGCGCCAGCAGCCATGGGGACACTGAAGCTTTCTTT
TRBV25-1	NA	many	TRBJ2-4	14	CASSDSPAKNIQYF	TGTGCCAGCAGTGACAGTCCAGCCAAAAACATTCAGTACTTC
TRBV15	NA	NA	TRBJ2-5	17	CATSREEGSRSSYEQHF	TGTGCCACCAGCAGAGAGGAGGGGTCACGGAGCTCCTACGAGCAGCACTTC
TRBV27	TRBD1	NA	TRBJ2-7	15	CASRAGTGSPYEQYF	TGTGCCAGCAGGGCCGGGACAGGGAGTCCCTACGAGCAGTACTTC
TRBV27	NA	few	TRBJ1-2	14	CASSLTANNYGYTF	TGTGCCAGCAGTTTGACAGCGAATAACTATGGCTACACCTTC
TRBV3-1	NA	NA	TRBJ2-5	13	CASSVSPQETQYF	TGTGCCAGCAGTGTTTCACCCCAAGAGACCCAGTACTTC
TRBV12-3/TRBV12-4	NA	NA	TRBJ2-2	14	CASKRTSNTGELFF	TGTGCCAGCAAAAGGACTTCGAACACCGGGGAGCTGTTTTTT
TRBV19	NA	few	TRBJ2-4	20	CASGPVAGQEAKLAKNIQYF	TGTGCCAGCGGGCCAGTAGCGGGACAGGAAGCAAAGTTAGCCAAAAACATTCAGTACTTC
TRBV20-1	NA	few	TRBJ2-7	13	CSAILGPTYEQYF	TGCAGTGCCATACTAGGACCAACCTACGAGCAGTACTTC
TRBV14	NA	NA	TRBJ2-5	15	CASSHRTLGEETQYF	TGTGCCAGCAGCCATCGGACTCTTGGGGAGGAGACCCAGTACTTC
TRBV5-1	TRBD1	NA	TRBJ2-4	15	CASSLEGQGFDIQYF	TGCGCCAGCAGCTTGGAAGGACAGGGTTTTGACATTCAGTACTTC
TRBV7-6	TRBD2	NA	TRBJ2-1	14	CASSPVAGGYEQFF	TGTGCCAGCAGCCCCGTAGCGGGAGGCTATGAGCAGTTCTTC
TRBV6-6	NA	NA	TRBJ2-7	13	CASSYAELYEQYF	TGTGCCAGCAGTTACGCGGAACTCTACGAGCAGTACTTC